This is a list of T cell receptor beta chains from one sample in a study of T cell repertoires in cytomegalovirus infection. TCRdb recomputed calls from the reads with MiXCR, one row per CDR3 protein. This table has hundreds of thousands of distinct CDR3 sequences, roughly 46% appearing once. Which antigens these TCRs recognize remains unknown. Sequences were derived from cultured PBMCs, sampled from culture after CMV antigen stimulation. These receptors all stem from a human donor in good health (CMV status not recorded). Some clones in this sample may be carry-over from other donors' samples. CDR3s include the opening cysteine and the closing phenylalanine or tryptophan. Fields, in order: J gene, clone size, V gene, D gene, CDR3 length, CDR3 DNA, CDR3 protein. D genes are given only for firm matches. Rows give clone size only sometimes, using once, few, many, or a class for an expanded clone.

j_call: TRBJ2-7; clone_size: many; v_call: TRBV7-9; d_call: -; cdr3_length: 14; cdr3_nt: TGTGCCAGCAGCTTAGGGAGGGGAGCCTACGAGCAGTACTTC; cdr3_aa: CASSLGRGAYEQYF
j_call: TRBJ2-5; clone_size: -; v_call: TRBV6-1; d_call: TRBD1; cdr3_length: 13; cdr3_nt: TGTGCCAGCAGATTGACAGGGGCGGAGACCCAGTACTTC; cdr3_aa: CASRLTGAETQYF
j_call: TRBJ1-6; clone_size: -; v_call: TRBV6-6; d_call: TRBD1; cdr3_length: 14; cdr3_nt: TGTGCCAGCAGAGAGGGGGCAAGTAATTCACCCCTCCACTTT; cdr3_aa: CASREGASNSPLHF
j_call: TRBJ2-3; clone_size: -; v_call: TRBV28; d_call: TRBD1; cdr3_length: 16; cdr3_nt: TGTGCCAGCAGTTTGGGACAGGTGCTTGGCACAGATACGCAGTATTTT; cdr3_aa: CASSLGQVLGTDTQYF
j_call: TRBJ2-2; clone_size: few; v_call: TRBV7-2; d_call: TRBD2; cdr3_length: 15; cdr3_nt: TGTGCCACCCACACGGGGGGTGCTAACACCGGGGAGCTGTTTTTT; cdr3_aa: CATHTGGANTGELFF
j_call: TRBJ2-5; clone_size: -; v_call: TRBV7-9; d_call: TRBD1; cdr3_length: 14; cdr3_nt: TGTGCCAGCAGCTCCCCCGGACAGGGAGGGACCCAGTACTTC; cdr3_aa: CASSSPGQGGTQYF
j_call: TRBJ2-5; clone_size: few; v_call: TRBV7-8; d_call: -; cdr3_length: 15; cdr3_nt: TGTGCCAGCAGCTTTCTGGTGGGGATCCAAGAGACCCAGTACTTC; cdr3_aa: CASSFLVGIQETQYF
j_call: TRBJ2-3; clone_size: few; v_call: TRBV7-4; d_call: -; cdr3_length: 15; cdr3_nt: TGTGCCAGCAGCTTTGCGGGGTTTAGCACAGATACGCAGTATTTT; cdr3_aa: CASSFAGFSTDTQYF
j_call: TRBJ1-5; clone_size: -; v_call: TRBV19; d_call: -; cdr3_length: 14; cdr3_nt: TGTGCCAGTAGTCCGCTGCTGGGCAATCAGCCCCAGCATTTT; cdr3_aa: CASSPLLGNQPQHF
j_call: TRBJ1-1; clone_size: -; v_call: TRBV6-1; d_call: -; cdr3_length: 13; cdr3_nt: TGTGCCAGCAGGGGACCCTGGAACACTGAAGCTTTCTTT; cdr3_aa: CASRGPWNTEAFF
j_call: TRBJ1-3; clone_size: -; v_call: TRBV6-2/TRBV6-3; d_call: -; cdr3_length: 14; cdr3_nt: TGTGCCAGCAGTGGACAGCACTCTGGAAACACCATATATTTT; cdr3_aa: CASSGQHSGNTIYF
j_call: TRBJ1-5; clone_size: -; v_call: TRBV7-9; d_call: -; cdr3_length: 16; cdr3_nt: TGTGCCAGCAGCTTAGATGGCCCCGGGAGCAATCAGCCCCAGCATTTT; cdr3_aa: CASSLDGPGSNQPQHF
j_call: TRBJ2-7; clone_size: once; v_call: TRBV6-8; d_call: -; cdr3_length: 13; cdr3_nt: TGTGCCAGCAGTTACAACAGGGACCACGAGCAGTACTTC; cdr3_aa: CASSYNRDHEQYF
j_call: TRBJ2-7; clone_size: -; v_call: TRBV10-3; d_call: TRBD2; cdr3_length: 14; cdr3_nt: TGTGCCATCAATGAGGGGAGCGGGGCCTACGAGCAGTACTTC; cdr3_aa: CAINEGSGAYEQYF
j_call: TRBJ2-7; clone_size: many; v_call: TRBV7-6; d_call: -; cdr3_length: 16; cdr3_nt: TGTGCCAGCAGCTTAGGACCCACGACAGAGTCCTACGAGCAGTACTTC; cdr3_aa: CASSLGPTTESYEQYF
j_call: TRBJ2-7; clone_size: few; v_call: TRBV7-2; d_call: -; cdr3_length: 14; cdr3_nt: TGTGCCAGCAGCTTAAGGCCGTACTCCTACGAGCAGTACTTC; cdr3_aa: CASSLRPYSYEQYF
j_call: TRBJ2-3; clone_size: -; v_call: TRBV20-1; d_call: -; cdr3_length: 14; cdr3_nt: TGCAGTGCTAGAGCGGTACCGGGTACAGATACGCAGTATTTT; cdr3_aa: CSARAVPGTDTQYF
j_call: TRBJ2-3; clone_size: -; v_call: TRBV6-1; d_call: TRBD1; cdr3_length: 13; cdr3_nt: TGTGCCAGCAGTGCCAAACAGGGGTTTACGCAGTATTTT; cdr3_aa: CASSAKQGFTQYF
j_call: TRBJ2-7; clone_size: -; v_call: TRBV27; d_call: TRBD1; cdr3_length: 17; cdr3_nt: TGTGCCAGCAGTTTGGCAGGGGGCCCTCCCCCCTCCTACGAGCAGTACTTC; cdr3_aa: CASSLAGGPPPSYEQYF
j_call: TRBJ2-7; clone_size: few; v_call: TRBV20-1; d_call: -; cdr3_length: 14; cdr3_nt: TGCAGTGGGTTAAGTGCGGGACTTAACTACGAGCAGTACTTC; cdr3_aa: CSGLSAGLNYEQYF
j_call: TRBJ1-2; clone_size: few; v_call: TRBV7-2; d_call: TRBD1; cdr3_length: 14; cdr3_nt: TGTGCCAGCAGCATCGACAGGGGGTACTATGGCTACACCTTC; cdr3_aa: CASSIDRGYYGYTF
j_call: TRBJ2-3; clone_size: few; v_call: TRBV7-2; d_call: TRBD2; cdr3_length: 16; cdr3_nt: TGTGCCAGCAGCCGATTAGCGGGGGGGGACACAGATACGCAGTATTTT; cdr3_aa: CASSRLAGGDTDTQYF
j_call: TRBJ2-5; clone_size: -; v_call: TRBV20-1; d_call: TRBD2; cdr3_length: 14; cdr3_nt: TGCAGTGCTAGAGTAGGGAGGGGCCAAGAGACCCAGTACTTC; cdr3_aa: CSARVGRGQETQYF
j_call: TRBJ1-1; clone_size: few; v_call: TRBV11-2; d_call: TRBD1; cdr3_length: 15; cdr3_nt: TGTGCCAGCAGCTTTGGAATACAGGGGACCCTTGAAGCTTTCTTT; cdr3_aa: CASSFGIQGTLEAFF
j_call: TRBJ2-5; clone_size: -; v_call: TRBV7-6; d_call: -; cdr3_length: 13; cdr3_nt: TGTGCCAGCAGCTTAAGGCTCGAAGAGACCCAGTACTTC; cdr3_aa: CASSLRLEETQYF
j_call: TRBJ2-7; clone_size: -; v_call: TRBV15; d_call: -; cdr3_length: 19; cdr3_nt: TGTGCCACCAGCAGATATAACGCATTGCCCGACAGGTTTGTGGACGAGCAGTACTTC; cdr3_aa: CATSRYNALPDRFVDEQYF
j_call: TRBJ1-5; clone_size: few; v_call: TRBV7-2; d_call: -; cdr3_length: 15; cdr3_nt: TGTGCCAGCAGCTTAGGCGGCGCAGGCGATCAGCCCCAGCATTTT; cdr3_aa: CASSLGGAGDQPQHF
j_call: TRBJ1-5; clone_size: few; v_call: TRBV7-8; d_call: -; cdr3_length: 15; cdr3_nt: TGTGCCAGCAGCTTAATATTGACATCCGGTCAGCCCCAGCATTTT; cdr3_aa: CASSLILTSGQPQHF
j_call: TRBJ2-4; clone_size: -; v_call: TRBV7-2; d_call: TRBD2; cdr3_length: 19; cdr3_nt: TGTGCCAGCAGCCTAAGACTAGCGGGAGGGGCCTTAGCCAAAAACATTCAGTACTTC; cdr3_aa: CASSLRLAGGALAKNIQYF
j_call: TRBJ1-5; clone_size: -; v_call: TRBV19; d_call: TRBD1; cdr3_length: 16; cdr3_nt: TGTGCCAGTAGTATCTTCTCGGGACAGGGGATGAAGCCCCAGCATTTT; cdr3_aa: CASSIFSGQGMKPQHF
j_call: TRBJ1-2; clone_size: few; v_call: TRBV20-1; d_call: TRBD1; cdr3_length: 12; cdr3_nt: TGCAGTGCTAGACGGGGGGACAGGAGCTACACCTTC; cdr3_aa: CSARRGDRSYTF
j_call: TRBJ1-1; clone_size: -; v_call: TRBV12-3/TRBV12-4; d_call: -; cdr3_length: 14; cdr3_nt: TGTGCCAGCAGTTTTCATACCATGAACACTGAAGCTTTCTTT; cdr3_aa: CASSFHTMNTEAFF
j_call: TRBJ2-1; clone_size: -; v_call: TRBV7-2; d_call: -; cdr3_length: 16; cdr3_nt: TGTGCCAGCAGCTTATATCCCCTAGCGACCACAAATGAGCAGTTCTTC; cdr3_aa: CASSLYPLATTNEQFF
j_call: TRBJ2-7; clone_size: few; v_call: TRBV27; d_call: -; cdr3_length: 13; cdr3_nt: TGTGCCAGCAGTTTATCGATCGGGGGCGAGCAGTACTTC; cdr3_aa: CASSLSIGGEQYF
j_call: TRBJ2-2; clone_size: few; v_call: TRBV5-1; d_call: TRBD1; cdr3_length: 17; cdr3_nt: TGCGCCAGCAGCTTGGGATTGGGGACAGACGTGTCCGGGGAGCTGTTTTTT; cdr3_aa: CASSLGLGTDVSGELFF
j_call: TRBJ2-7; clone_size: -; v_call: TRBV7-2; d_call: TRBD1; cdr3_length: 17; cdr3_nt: TGTGCCAGCAGCTTCAGGACGACAGGGGCATTTCCCTACGAGCAGTACTTC; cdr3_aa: CASSFRTTGAFPYEQYF
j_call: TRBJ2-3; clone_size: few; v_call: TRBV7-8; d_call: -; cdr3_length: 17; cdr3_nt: TGTGCCAGCAGCCAACACGGGAGAGGGTTTCGGACAGATACGCAGTATTTT; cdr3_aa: CASSQHGRGFRTDTQYF
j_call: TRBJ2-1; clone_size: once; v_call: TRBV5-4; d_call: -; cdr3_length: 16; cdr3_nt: TGTGCCAGCAGCTCCGTGGCGGGACCCTCCTACAATGAGCAGTTCTTC; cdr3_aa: CASSSVAGPSYNEQFF
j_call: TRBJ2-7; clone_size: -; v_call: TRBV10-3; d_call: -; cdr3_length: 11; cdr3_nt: TGTGCCATCAGAGGGGGCTACGAGCAGTACTTC; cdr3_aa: CAIRGGYEQYF
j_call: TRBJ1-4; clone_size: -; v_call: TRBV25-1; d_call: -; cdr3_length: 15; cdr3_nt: TGTGCCAGCAGTGAATACCAGACAGGCAATGAAAAACTGTTTTTT; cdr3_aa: CASSEYQTGNEKLFF
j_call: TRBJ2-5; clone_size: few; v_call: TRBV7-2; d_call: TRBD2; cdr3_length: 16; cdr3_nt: TGTGCCAGCAGCCCTTGGTCCAGCGGGGGGGCAGAGACCCAGTACTTC; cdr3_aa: CASSPWSSGGAETQYF
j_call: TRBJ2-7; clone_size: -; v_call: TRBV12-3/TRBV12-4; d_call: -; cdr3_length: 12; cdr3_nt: TGTGCCAGCAGGCGGGCCCTGGGAGAGCAGTACTTC; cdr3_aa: CASRRALGEQYF
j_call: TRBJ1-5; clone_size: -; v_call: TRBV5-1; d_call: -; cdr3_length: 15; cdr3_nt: TGCGCCAGCAGCTCCTTGGGGGGGATCAATCAGCCCCAGCATTTT; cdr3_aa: CASSSLGGINQPQHF
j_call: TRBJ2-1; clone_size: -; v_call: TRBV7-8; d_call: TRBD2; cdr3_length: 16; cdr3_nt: TGTGCCAGCAGCTTAGTCAGACTAGCGGGGGGGTATGAGCAGTTCTTC; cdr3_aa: CASSLVRLAGGYEQFF
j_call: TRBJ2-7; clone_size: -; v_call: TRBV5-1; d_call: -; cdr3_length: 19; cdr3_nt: TGCGCCAGCAGCCCACACCTGGGGGGGCCTCTGGACAGCACCTACGAGCAGTACTTC; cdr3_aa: CASSPHLGGPLDSTYEQYF
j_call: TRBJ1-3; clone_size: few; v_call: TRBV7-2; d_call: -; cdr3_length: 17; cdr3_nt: TGTGCCAGCAGCCCTATCGGACGGGCGAGCTCTGGAAACACCATATATTTT; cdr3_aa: CASSPIGRASSGNTIYF
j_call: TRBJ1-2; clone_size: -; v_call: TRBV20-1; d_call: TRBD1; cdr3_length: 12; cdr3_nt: TGCAGTGCCCCGGACAGGCCAGGGCGCTACACCTTC; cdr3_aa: CSAPDRPGRYTF
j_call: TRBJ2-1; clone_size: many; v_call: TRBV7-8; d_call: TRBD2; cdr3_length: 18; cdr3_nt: TGTGCCAGCAGCTACCGAATAAAGGCAGCGGGGCGCTACAATGAGCAGTTCTTC; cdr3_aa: CASSYRIKAAGRYNEQFF
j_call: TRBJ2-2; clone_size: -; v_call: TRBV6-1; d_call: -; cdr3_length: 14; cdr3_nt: TGTGCCAGCAGTGAACGACTATACACCGGGGAGCTGTTTTTT; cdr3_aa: CASSERLYTGELFF
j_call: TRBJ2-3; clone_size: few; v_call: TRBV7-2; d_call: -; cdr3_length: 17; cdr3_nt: TGTGCCAGCAGCTTAAAGCGGGCAAAGATTAACACAGATACGCAGTATTTT; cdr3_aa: CASSLKRAKINTDTQYF
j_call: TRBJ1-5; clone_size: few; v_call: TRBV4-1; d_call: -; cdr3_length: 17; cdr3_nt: TGCGCCAGCAGCCAACAAGACGGCCGTCAGGCGCATCAGCCCCAGCATTTT; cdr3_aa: CASSQQDGRQAHQPQHF
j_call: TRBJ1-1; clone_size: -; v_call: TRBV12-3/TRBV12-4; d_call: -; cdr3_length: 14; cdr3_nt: TGTGCCAGCTCCGAACCGGGGCTGAACACTGAAGCTTTCTTT; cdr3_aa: CASSEPGLNTEAFF
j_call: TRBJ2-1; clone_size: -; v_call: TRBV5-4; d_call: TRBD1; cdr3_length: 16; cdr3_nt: TGTGCCAGCAGCACCGAACGACAGGGCCTCAGGGGTGAGCAGTTCTTC; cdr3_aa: CASSTERQGLRGEQFF
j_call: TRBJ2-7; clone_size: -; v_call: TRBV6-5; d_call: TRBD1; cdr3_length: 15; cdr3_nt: TGTGCCAGCAGTGAACCCACAGGGGCTTACTACGAGCAGTACTTC; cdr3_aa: CASSEPTGAYYEQYF
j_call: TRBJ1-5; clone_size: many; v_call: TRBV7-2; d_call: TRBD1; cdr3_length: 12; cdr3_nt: TGTGCCAGCAGCTCGGGGGACAGCGTCCAGCATTTT; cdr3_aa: CASSSGDSVQHF
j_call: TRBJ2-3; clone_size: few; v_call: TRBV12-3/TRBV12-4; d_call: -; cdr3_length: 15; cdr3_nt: TGTGCCAGCAGTTTACAGGGGGGAGTCACAGATACGCAGTATTTT; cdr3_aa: CASSLQGGVTDTQYF